Listed below are T cell receptor beta chains from one sample, sequenced in a study of cytomegalovirus exposure and HLA in healthy donors. Assay used: immunoSEQ multiplex PCR; TCRdb lists only in-frame clones, some missing. The sample consists of 110,000 or so clones, approximately 80% of them appearing once. Sequencing was performed on PBMCs. The source is a woman aged 40 to 55 in good health and CMV-seronegative. CDR3s leave out the opening cysteine and the closing phenylalanine or tryptophan. D genes are given only for firm matches.

D: TRBD2; V: TRBV7-6; CDR3: ASSLGTSGTDTQY
D: -; V: TRBV6-5; CDR3: ASSANRANYGYT
D: -; V: TRBV11-2; CDR3: ASSPYTYEQY
D: -; V: TRBV7-2; CDR3: ASSLKVKESSREQF
D: -; V: TRBV7-6; CDR3: ASSLPVIYNSPLH
D: TRBD2; V: TRBV19; CDR3: ASTARLAGSNEQF
D: TRBD2; V: TRBV5-4; CDR3: ASSLGRDETQY
D: -; V: TRBV6-5; CDR3: ASKPGGSGQETQY
D: -; V: TRBV4-1; CDR3: ASSRGMQETQY
D: TRBD1; V: TRBV10-3; CDR3: AISGQGLGSTEAF